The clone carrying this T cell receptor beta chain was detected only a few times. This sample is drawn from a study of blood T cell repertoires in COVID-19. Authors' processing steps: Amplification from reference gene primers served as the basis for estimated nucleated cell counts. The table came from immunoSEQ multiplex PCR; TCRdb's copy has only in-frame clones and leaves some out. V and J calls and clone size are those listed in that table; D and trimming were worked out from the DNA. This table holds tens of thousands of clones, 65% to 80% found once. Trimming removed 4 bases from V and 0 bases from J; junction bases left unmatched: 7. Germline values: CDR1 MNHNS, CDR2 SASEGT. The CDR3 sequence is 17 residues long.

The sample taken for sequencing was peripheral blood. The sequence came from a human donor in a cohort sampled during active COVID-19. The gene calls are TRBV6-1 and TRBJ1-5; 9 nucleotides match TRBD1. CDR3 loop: CASSGQGVVLSNQPQHF. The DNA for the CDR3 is TGTGCCAGCAGTGGACAGGGGGTAGTCCTTAGCAATCAGCCCCAGCATTTT.